The T cell receptor beta chain under discussion was sequenced for a study of persistence of HIV-infected CD4 T cells. Study-level background: Isolated cells were CMV- and HIV-1 Gag-responding CD4+ T cells.

The immunoSEQ assay was version 4, run in survey mode. Repertoires were generated with immunoSEQ multiplex PCR, while TCRdb's copy carries only in-frame clones and drops some. The sample carries fewer than 40,000 clones, 82% recorded once. This clone was counted a single time. Its antigen remains unidentified. CDR1 is ENHRY and CDR2 is SYGVKD in the germline V gene. Losses at the gene ends were 10 bases for V and 5 bases for J; bases not matched to a gene: 6. This CDR3 contains 14 residues. Stimulation used around 10 ug/mL lysate from CMV-infected fibroblasts. CD40L-negative CD69-negative CD45RO-high memory CD4+ T cells were sorted as populations depleted of antigen-responding cells.

The material sequenced was CD4+ T cells sorted from PBMCs after roughly 17-hour stimulation, taken from a patient who received antiretroviral therapy. The TCR comes from an adult woman with HIV who was CMV-seropositive. V gene TRBV10-3 combines with J gene TRBJ2-1; 12 nucleotides align to TRBD2. The CDR3 sequence: CATSLAGGDNEQFF. Here the CDR3 DNA reads TGTGCCACCTCTCTAGCGGGAGGGGACAATGAGCAGTTCTTC.